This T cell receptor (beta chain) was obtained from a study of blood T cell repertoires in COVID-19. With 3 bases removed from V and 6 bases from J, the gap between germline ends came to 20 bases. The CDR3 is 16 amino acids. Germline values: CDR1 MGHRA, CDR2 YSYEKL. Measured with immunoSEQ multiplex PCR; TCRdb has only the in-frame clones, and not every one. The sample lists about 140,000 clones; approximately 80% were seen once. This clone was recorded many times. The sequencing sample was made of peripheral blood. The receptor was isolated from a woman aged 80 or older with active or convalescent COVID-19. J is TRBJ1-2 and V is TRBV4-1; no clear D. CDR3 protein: CASSHPARQVNNGYTF. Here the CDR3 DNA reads TGCGCCAGCAGCCACCCCGCCCGGCAGGTAAATAATGGCTACACCTTC.